The 29 T cell receptor beta chains given below trace back to one sample, sequenced in a study of early T cells in non-severe SARS-CoV-2 infection (dated by TCRdb to about 2021). Libraries were prepared through 5' RACE. Instrument on record: NextSeq 500. TCRdb reprocessing: public reads trimmed at Q25 with fastp, clones called with MiXCR, in-frame beta chains kept. Each entry is one CDR3 protein sequence, shown with its most common DNA and genes. Recorded for this sample are under 85,000 distinct CDR3 sequences; around an eighth of them occurred a single time. About 2.7% of the sample belongs to the ten largest clones. The sequenced sample consisted of whole blood. The receptors derive from an adult who was a healthcare worker with PCR-confirmed SARS-CoV-2 infection or an uninfected control (not recorded which).

This clonotype came up a few times. V usage is TRBV24-1 and J usage is TRBJ1-5, with D tentatively TRBD1 (6 bases). Germline V gene data show CDR1 as KGHDR and CDR2 as SFDVKD. The V end lost 5 bases, the J end lost 3 bases, and 10 bases lay between the germline ends. This CDR3 is built from 14 residues. The CDR3 bases are TGTGCCACCAGTGCCCGGGACACCAATCAGCCCCAGCATTTT. This codes for CATSARDTNQPQHF.

This clonotype was recorded many times. J is TRBJ2-7 and V is TRBV13, with TRBD1 matching over 10 bases. This CDR3 is built from 14 residues. V was clipped by 5 bases and J by 2 bases; unmatched bases: 3. The germline gives CDR1 PRHDT, CDR2 FYEKMQ (reference sequence). CDR3: CASSPGQGTYEQYF. CDR3 DNA sequence: TGTGCCAGCAGCCCGGGACAGGGGACCTACGAGCAGTACTTC.

This clonotype was recorded many times. The CDR3 nucleotides read TGCAGCGTTGCGTGGGGCTTGAACACTGAAGCTTTCTTT. Amino acids: CSVAWGLNTEAFF. The chain couples TRBV29-1 to TRBJ1-1; a possible D gene is TRBD1 (5 bases). CDR1 and CDR2 (germline): SQVTM, ANQGSEA. There are 13 residues in the CDR3. V was clipped by 4 bases and J by 0 bases, with 9 bases between them.

This clonotype came up many times. V usage is TRBV20-1 and J usage is TRBJ1-5, with 10 positions matching TRBD1. There are 13 residues in the CDR3. Trimming removed 5 bases from V and 4 bases from J; junction bases left unmatched: 2. Per the germline V gene, CDR1 is DFQATT and CDR2 is SNEGSKA (reference sequence). CDR3 bases: TGCAGTGCTTGGGACAGGGGTAATCAGCCCCAGCATTTT. It yields the protein CSAWDRGNQPQHF.

This clonotype was observed a few times. The chain combines TRBV5-4 with TRBJ2-3; 13 bases match TRBD2. V was pared by 3 bases and J by 4 bases, with 5 bases of the junction left unmatched. Germline-derived CDR1 and CDR2 are SGHNT and YYREEE (reference sequence). CDR3 length equals 16 residues. CDR3 sequence: CASSSEGLAGSDTQYF. Here the CDR3 DNA reads TGTGCCAGCAGCTCGGAGGGACTAGCGGGATCAGATACGCAGTATTTT.

This clonotype was observed many times. V gene TRBV29-1 combines with J gene TRBJ1-2, with a tentative D call TRBD1 (6 bases). In germline, CDR1 is SQVTM, CDR2 ANQGSEA. V lost 7 bases to trimming and J lost 5 bases, with 17 bases between them. The CDR3 totals 13 residues. CDR3 DNA: TGCAGCGCTGAGCCGGACAGCCGATATGGCTACACCTTC. This translates into CSAEPDSRYGYTF.

There are a few counts of this clonotype. CDR3 in DNA: TGTGCCAGCAGTGAATCGATAAGGACCGCCGGGAATTCACCCCTCCACTTT. Translating it yields CASSESIRTAGNSPLHF. This chain connects TRBV25-1 to TRBJ1-6; no reliable D call. Trimming removed 1 base at V and 7 bases at J, with 17 bases between. This CDR3 is built from 17 residues. Germline CDR1 reads MGHDK; CDR2 reads SYGVNS.

This clonotype was detected ten times or more. The chain combines TRBV6-2 or TRBV6-3 with TRBJ1-1, with D possibly being TRBD1 (6 bases). The ends were cut back, 10 bases at V and 5 bases at J, with 17 bases in the middle. CDR1 and CDR2 from the germline V gene are MNHEY and SVGEGT. The CDR3 totals 13 residues. CDR3 sequence: CATRGGRWTEAFF. CDR3 nucleotide sequence: TGTGCCACCAGAGGGGGGCGGTGGACTGAAGCTTTCTTT.

This clonotype was counted many times. The chain employs TRBV2 and TRBJ2-7; 10 bases line up with TRBD2. Germline lookup yields CDR1 SNHLY and CDR2 FYNNEI. Trimming removed 1 base from V and 5 bases from J; junction bases left unmatched: 5. The CDR3 has 15 residues. This chain's CDR3 is CASSEVLAGSHEQYF. In DNA form, the CDR3 reads TGTGCCAGCAGTGAAGTACTAGCGGGAAGCCACGAGCAGTACTTC.

This clonotype was observed a few times. The V and J genes are TRBV3-1 and TRBJ2-7; no definite D call. CDR3 length equals 13 residues. V lost 3 bases and J 3 bases, leaving 9 bases between the germline ends. Per germline, CDR1 LGHDT and CDR2 YNNKEL (reference sequence). CDR3 residues: CASSQPPGYEQYF. CDR3 nucleotide sequence: TGTGCCAGCAGCCAGCCCCCAGGCTACGAGCAGTACTTC.

Judged by abundance, this clonotype is medium-sized. The chain joins TRBV11-2 to TRBJ2-3, with no clear D. The CDR3 sequence is 13 residues long. Germline-derived CDR1 and CDR2 are SGHAT and FQNNGV. V was cut by 8 bases and J by 1 base, with 10 bases left in between. Here the CDR3 DNA reads TGTGCCAGCTTGGGTTCTGGCACAGATACGCAGTATTTT. It encodes CASLGSGTDTQYF.

This chain connects TRBV6-5 to TRBJ2-1; D is ambiguous. The CDR3 consists of 17 residues. In germline, CDR1 is MNHEY, CDR2 SVGAGI. Trimming shortened V by 2 bases and J by 5 bases, and 19 bases separated the two germline ends. The CDR3 sequence: CASSYLAWTEPDNEQFF. For the CDR3, the DNA is TGTGCCAGCAGTTACCTCGCCTGGACGGAGCCTGACAATGAGCAGTTCTTC.

This clonotype was seen only a few times. The V gene is TRBV28, the J gene TRBJ2-3; TRBD2 matches 12 bases. The ends lost 7 bases at V and 3 bases at J; junction bases unmatched: 8. Germline CDR1 is MDHEN and CDR2 is SYDVKM. The CDR3 covers 16 residues. CDR3 residues: CASTLLAGGHTDTQYF. CDR3 nucleotide sequence: TGTGCCAGCACTCTACTAGCGGGGGGACATACAGATACGCAGTATTTT.

This clonotype was seen repeatedly, ten times or more. V is TRBV10-2 and J is TRBJ1-5; D gene ambiguous. V was clipped by 2 bases and J by 11 bases, with 13 bases between them. The CDR3 runs to 13 residues. From germline, CDR1 is WSHSY and CDR2 SAAADI. The CDR3 DNA follows: TGCGCCAGCAGTGAGGGCCGCCTTATGACCCAGCATTTT. The encoded protein is CASSEGRLMTQHF.

This clonotype was counted ten times or more. The chain has TRBV7-9 and TRBJ1-3; 10 bases agree with TRBD1. V shed 5 bases, J shed 2 bases, and the junction held 3 bases outside the gene matches. The CDR3 totals 15 residues. Germline V gene data show CDR1 as SEHNR and CDR2 as FQNEAQ (reference sequence). Here the CDR3 reads CASSVGQGAGNTIYF. The CDR3 DNA follows: TGTGCCAGCAGCGTCGGACAGGGGGCTGGAAACACCATATATTTT.

This clonotype was detected many times. The chain links TRBV11-3 to TRBJ2-1; no clear D. The CDR3 consists of 13 residues. Trimming stripped 1 base from V and 10 bases from J, with 11 bases between. Germline V lookup: CDR1 SGHNT, CDR2 YENEEA. CDR3 sequence reads: CASSLVGPAEQFF. CDR3 DNA sequence: TGTGCCAGCAGCTTAGTCGGTCCTGCGGAGCAGTTCTTC.

This clonotype was picked up many times. V gene TRBV29-1 combines with J gene TRBJ2-1; no clear D. Germline lookup yields CDR1 SQVTM and CDR2 ANQGSEA. CDR3 length: 13 amino acids. V shed 5 bases and J shed 1 base, with 9 bases lying between them. The CDR3 protein is CSVQTDSYNEQFF. CDR3 nucleotide sequence: TGCAGCGTTCAGACGGATTCCTACAATGAGCAGTTCTTC.

This clonotype occurred many times. This chain joins TRBV7-8 and TRBJ1-1, with D uncertain. Germline CDR1 reads SGHVS; CDR2 reads FQNEAQ. V gave up 2 bases and J gave up 3 bases, with 4 bases separating them. This CDR3 is 12 amino acids long. CDR3 protein: CASSLRHTEAFF. The CDR3 DNA reads as TGTGCCAGCAGCTTACGGCACACTGAAGCTTTCTTT.

This clonotype was counted many times. This chain links TRBV30 with TRBJ2-3; D perhaps matches TRBD2 (5 bases). The CDR3 extends over 11 amino acids. V lost 5 bases and J 2 bases, leaving 5 bases between the germline ends. Germline-derived CDR1 and CDR2 are GTSNPN and SVGIG (reference sequence). CDR3 in amino acids: CAWGLTDTQYF. CDR3 in DNA: TGTGCCTGGGGACTCACAGATACGCAGTATTTT.

This clonotype was found a few times. V usage is TRBV30 and J usage is TRBJ2-1; maybe TRBD1 (5 bases). Trimming removed 0 bases from V and 7 bases from J, with 19 bases in between. The V gene's germline CDR1 is GTSNPN and CDR2 SVGIG (reference sequence). The CDR3 has 16 amino acids. CDR3 amino acids: CAWSVIFQGRRNEQFF. DNA for the CDR3: TGTGCCTGGAGTGTAATTTTTCAGGGAAGACGGAATGAGCAGTTCTTC.

There are many counts of this clonotype. The rearrangement links TRBV12-3 or TRBV12-4 to TRBJ2-1; 7 bases match TRBD1. V was pared by 3 bases and J by 8 bases, with 10 bases of the junction left unmatched. CDR3 length: 15 amino acids. The CDR3 loop is CASSFRQGEFYEQFF. CDR3 DNA sequence: TGTGCCAGCAGTTTCCGACAGGGAGAATTCTATGAGCAGTTCTTC.

The V and J genes are TRBV6-2 or TRBV6-3 and TRBJ1-2; 7 nucleotides line up with TRBD1. This CDR3 contains 14 residues. Germline V gene sequence: CDR1 MNHEY, CDR2 SVGEGT. With V trimmed by 6 bases and J by 4 bases, 8 bases remained unmatched. The CDR3 bases are TGTGCCAGCAGCCGGGACAGTTCTTTCTATGGCTACACCTTC. It encodes CASSRDSSFYGYTF.

This clonotype showed up many times. The chain joins TRBV5-1 to TRBJ2-2, with 7 bases aligning to TRBD2. V lost 7 bases, J lost 0 bases, and 9 bases stayed unmatched. CDR1 and CDR2 from the germline V gene are SGHRS and YFSETQ. This CDR3 spans 16 amino acids. The CDR3 is CASWQARGTNTGELFF. DNA for the CDR3: TGCGCCAGCTGGCAAGCGCGGGGGACGAACACCGGGGAGCTGTTTTTT. Variable domain in full (rest from reference TRBV5-1 and TRBJ2-2): KAGVTQTPRYLIKTRGQQVTLSCSPISGHRSVSWYQQTPGQGLQFLFEYFSETQRNKGNFPGRFSGRQFSNSRSEMNVSTLELGDSALYLCASWQARGTNTGELFFGEGSRLTVL.

At least ten counts were recorded for this clonotype. This chain links TRBV18 with TRBJ2-6; D unresolved. Germline V CDR1 and CDR2: KGHSH, LQKENI. This CDR3 is 18 amino acids long. V was clipped by 0 bases and J by 4 bases, with 16 bases between them. The CDR3 reads CASSPPLTSFEGANVLTF. The CDR3 DNA is TGTGCCAGCTCACCACCCCTAACATCCTTTGAAGGGGCCAACGTCCTGACTTTC.

The chain is built from TRBV5-1 and TRBJ2-5; D gene ambiguous. The V end lost 0 bases, the J end lost 5 bases, and 14 bases lay between the germline ends. Looked up from germline, CDR1 is SGHRS and CDR2 is YFSETQ. The CDR3 loop spans 15 amino acids. The CDR3: CASSLVARVGETQYF. The CDR3 DNA reads as TGCGCCAGCAGCTTGGTAGCCCGGGTAGGCGAGACCCAGTACTTC.

This clonotype has a count of ten or more. The V call is TRBV20-1, the J call TRBJ2-3; the D is unclear. CDR3 length: 11 residues. V lost 3 bases and J lost 5, with 6 bases in between. The germline CDR1 and CDR2 sequences are DFQATT and SNEGSKA (reference sequence). The CDR3 DNA reads as TGCAGTGCTAGTTCGGGAGATACGCAGTATTTT. Its protein product is CSASSGDTQYF.

This clonotype has more than one count but fewer than ten. The genes are TRBV30 and TRBJ2-2; D tentatively reads TRBD1 or TRBD2 (5 bases each). Germline V lookup: CDR1 GTSNPN, CDR2 SVGIG (reference sequence). This CDR3 comprises 14 residues. Trimming removed 1 base at V and 5 bases at J, with 11 bases between. The DNA of the CDR3 is TGTGCCTGGAGTGGGGCAGGGAGAACCGGGGAGCTGTTTTTT. This sequence encodes CAWSGAGRTGELFF.

This clonotype was counted between two and nine times. V and J are TRBV6-5 and TRBJ2-1; TRBD2 matches at 10 bases. This CDR3 is 18 amino acids long. With V trimmed by 4 bases and J by 9 bases, 18 bases remained unmatched. CDR1 is MNHEY and CDR2 is SVGAGI in the germline V gene. CDR3 nucleotides: TGTGCCAGCAGTTTATCCTCCCCCCTAGCGGGGGTACACAGTGAGCAGTTCTTC. Its translation is CASSLSSPLAGVHSEQFF.

The chain is built from TRBV28 and TRBJ2-2, with 7 bases lining up with TRBD1. The V and J ends lost 6 bases and 1 base, in that order; junction bases with no gene match: 5. Germline CDR1 MDHEN, CDR2 SYDVKM. There are 15 residues in the CDR3. CDR3 DNA sequence: TGTGCCAGCAGGATCAGGGGGTTGAACACCGGGGAGCTGTTTTTT. This gives the protein CASRIRGLNTGELFF.